The 25 T cell receptor beta chains reported below all come from one sample, sequenced in a study of cytomegalovirus exposure and HLA in healthy donors. Use of 60 Vbeta and 13 Jbeta primers characterized the PCR. Profiled with immunoSEQ multiplex PCR; TCRdb holds only in-frame clones, not every one. The sample shows 120,000 to 150,000 clones, almost 80% of them seen only once. Source material: PBMCs. Receptors were obtained from a woman between 40 and 55 years old in good health and CMV-seropositive.

The V gene is TRBV4-2, the J gene TRBJ2-7; 7 bases align to TRBD1. CDR1 and CDR2 (germline): LGHNA, YNFKEQ. Trimming cost V 4 bases and J 3 bases; bases outside gene matches: 9. The CDR3 loop spans 15 amino acids. The CDR3 bases are TGTGCCAGCAGCCCACGAAGGGACAGAAGCTACGAGCAGTACTTC. This translates into CASSPRRDRSYEQYF.

The rearrangement links TRBV10-2 to TRBJ2-1, with D possibly being TRBD2 (5 bases). Germline lookup yields CDR1 WSHSY and CDR2 SAAADI. The CDR3 extends over 14 amino acids. The germline V and J ends were trimmed by 7 bases and 7 bases, with 17 bases remaining between them. The CDR3 region has the DNA TGCGCCAGCAAGGACGGCTATTCGGGGAATGAGCAGTTCTTC. Translated: CASKDGYSGNEQFF.

The chain employs TRBV19 and TRBJ1-5; D uncertain. Germline V gene lookup returns CDR1 LNHDA and CDR2 SQIVND (reference sequence). V was cut by 5 bases and J by 5 bases, with 16 bases left in between. This CDR3 contains 15 residues. The CDR3 is CASSHIQSKYQPQHF. CDR3 in DNA: TGTGCCAGTAGTCACATACAGTCCAAGTATCAGCCCCAGCATTTT.

The genes are TRBV13 and TRBJ2-7; D perhaps matches TRBD1 (6 bases). Trimming took 5 bases from V and 0 from J, leaving 11 bases between them. The CDR3 runs 14 residues. Germline-derived CDR1 and CDR2 are PRHDT and FYEKMQ (reference sequence). CDR3 bases: TGTGCCAGCAGCGGCCGACAGGCCTCCTACGAGCAGTACTTC. Translation: CASSGRQASYEQYF. The whole variable domain, filled in from reference TRBV13 and TRBJ2-7, reads AAGVIQSPRHLIKEKRETATLKCYPIPRHDTVYWYQQGPGQDPQFLISFYEKMQSDKGSIPDRFSAQQFSDYHSELNMSSLELGDSALYFCASSGRQASYEQYFGPGTRLTVT.

The chain has TRBV29-1 and TRBJ2-1; 8 bases align to TRBD1. The CDR3 runs to 17 residues. The J segment lost 2 bases and the V segment lost 5 bases, leaving 14 bases of the junction unmatched. The germline V gene has CDR1 SQVTM and CDR2 ANQGSEA. CDR3 protein: CSVMGLNRGSAYNEQFF. The CDR3 bases are TGCAGCGTTATGGGGTTAAACAGGGGGTCGGCCTACAATGAGCAGTTCTTC.

The chain joins TRBV14 to TRBJ1-3; D remains unclear. V lost 6 bases to trimming and J lost 0 bases, with 12 bases between them. CDR3 length equals 15 residues. Looked up from germline, CDR1 is SGHDN and CDR2 is FVKESK. The CDR3 DNA reads TGTGCCAGCAGGGGCGACCTCCTCTCTGGAAACACCATATATTTT. Residues: CASRGDLLSGNTIYF.

The V gene is TRBV6-4, the J gene TRBJ1-4, with 7 bases matching TRBD1. CDR1 is MRHNA and CDR2 is SNTAGT in the germline V gene. The CDR3 loop spans 12 amino acids. J lost 8 bases, V lost 8 bases, and 5 bases had no gene match. CDR3: CASGQVKEKLFF. The CDR3 region has the DNA TGTGCCAGCGGACAGGTTAAGGAAAAACTGTTTTTT.

V and J are TRBV19 and TRBJ2-7; D is possibly TRBD2 (6 bases). V shed 3 bases and J shed 2 bases, with 14 bases lying between them. The CDR3 consists of 15 residues. Germline V gene sequence: CDR1 LNHDA, CDR2 SQIVND (reference sequence). The CDR3 protein is CASSIAGRGAYEQYF. Written as DNA, the CDR3 is TGTGCCAGTAGTATCGCGGGGAGAGGAGCCTACGAGCAGTACTTC.

The chain employs TRBV5-1 and TRBJ2-1, with 8 nucleotides matching TRBD2. Germline V CDR1 and CDR2: SGHRS, YFSETQ. This CDR3 comprises 15 residues. The junction had 8 bases not matched to a gene; V was cut back by 4 bases and J by 5 bases. The CDR3 is CASSPGLESHNEQFF. DNA for the CDR3: TGCGCCAGCAGCCCGGGACTAGAAAGTCACAATGAGCAGTTCTTC.

The V call is TRBV30, the J call TRBJ2-3; no clear D gene. Trimming cost V 5 bases and J 4 bases, with 16 bases left between them. The length of the CDR3 is 14 residues. Germline loops: CDR1 GTSNPN, CDR2 SVGIG (reference sequence). The CDR3 spells CAWAGGPESDTQYF. The CDR3 region has the DNA TGTGCCTGGGCCGGTGGGCCCGAATCAGATACGCAGTATTTT.

The chain is built from TRBV6-5 and TRBJ2-4; TRBD1 aligns across 10 bases. The CDR3 has 16 residues. Per the germline V gene, CDR1 is MNHEY and CDR2 is SVGAGI. Germline trimming cut 4 bases from V and 0 bases from J; bases unmatched to any gene: 3. The DNA for the CDR3 is TGTGCCAGCAGTTCGGGGACAGGGGTAGCCAAAAACATTCAGTACTTC. Its protein is CASSSGTGVAKNIQYF.

The J gene is TRBJ1-5, the V gene TRBV28; D is perhaps TRBD1 (6 bases). Trimming shortened V by 2 bases and J by 3 bases, and 11 bases separated the two germline ends. Germline V gene data show CDR1 as MDHEN and CDR2 as SYDVKM. The CDR3 runs to 15 residues. CDR3 region: CASSLKGTFNQPQHF. CDR3 DNA: TGTGCCAGCAGTTTAAAGGGGACATTCAATCAGCCCCAGCATTTT.

The genes are TRBV5-6 and TRBJ2-5; the D gene is possibly TRBD1 (5 bases). Trimming cost V 4 bases and J 0 bases, with 16 bases left between them. CDR1 SGHDT and CDR2 YYEEEE come from the germline V gene. The CDR3 consists of 16 residues. The CDR3 loop is CASSPEKGQYQETQYF. The CDR3, as DNA: TGTGCCAGCAGCCCGGAAAAGGGGCAGTACCAAGAGACCCAGTACTTC.

The rearrangement uses TRBV28 and TRBJ1-2, with TRBD1 matching 10 bases. The CDR3 covers 15 residues. V was clipped by 2 bases and J by 2 bases; unmatched bases: 2. Per the germline V gene, CDR1 is MDHEN and CDR2 is SYDVKM. The CDR3 is CASSLEDRGNYGYTF. CDR3 nucleotides: TGTGCCAGCAGTTTAGAGGACAGGGGGAACTATGGCTACACCTTC.

The chain employs TRBV9 and TRBJ2-3; D is perhaps TRBD1 (6 bases). In germline, CDR1 is SGDLS, CDR2 YYNGEE. This CDR3 has 16 residues. Trimming took off 3 bases at V and 5 bases at J, with 19 bases between the two ends. As DNA, the CDR3 is TGTGCCAGCAGCGCTCAGGGGACACGTCGACGAGATACGCAGTATTTT. It yields the protein CASSAQGTRRRDTQYF.

The chain is built from TRBV28 and TRBJ2-5; D not resolved. This CDR3 has 12 residues. Trimming removed 4 bases from V and 4 bases from J, with 7 bases in between. CDR1 and CDR2 from the germline V gene are MDHEN and SYDVKM. CDR3 coding DNA: TGTGCCAGCAGTTACGGCGGAGAGACCCAGTACTTC. Its protein is CASSYGGETQYF.

The chain combines TRBV18 with TRBJ1-1; unclear D gene. This CDR3 comprises 14 residues. Germline CDR1 KGHSH, CDR2 LQKENI. V gave up 3 bases and J gave up 0 bases, with 8 bases separating them. CDR3 amino acids: CASSPQRVNTEAFF. The CDR3 region has the DNA TGTGCCAGCTCACCCCAACGGGTGAACACTGAAGCTTTCTTT. Full variable domain (remainder filled in from reference TRBV18 and TRBJ1-1): NAGVMQNPRHLVRRRGQEARLRCSPMKGHSHVYWYRQLPEEGLKFMVYLQKENIIDESGMPKERFSAEFPKEGPSILRIQQVVRGDSAAYFCASSPQRVNTEAFFGQGTRLTVV.

This rearrangement joins TRBV9 to TRBJ1-2; TRBD1 agrees at 10 bases. Germline loops: CDR1 SGDLS, CDR2 YYNGEE. CDR3 length equals 17 residues. V was pared by 4 bases and J by 3 bases, with 12 bases of the junction left unmatched. This CDR3 reads CASSSPAGTGDHYGYTF. CDR3 DNA sequence: TGTGCCAGCAGCTCCCCAGCCGGGACAGGGGATCACTATGGCTACACCTTC. Using reference TRBV9 and TRBJ1-2 for the parts outside the CDR3, the full variable domain is DSGVTQTPKHLITATGQRVTLRCSPRSGDLSVYWYQQSLDQGLQFLIQYYNGEERAKGNILERFSAQQFPDLHSELNLSSLELGDSALYFCASSSPAGTGDHYGYTFGSGTRLTVV.

Written as DNA, the CDR3 is TGTGCCATCGGGACTAGCGGGGGGAACGGGGAGCTGTTTTTT. Protein sequence: CAIGTSGGNGELFF. The rearrangement links TRBV10-3 to TRBJ2-2; 15 nucleotides line up with TRBD2. V gave up 8 bases and J gave up 7 bases; unmatched junction bases: 2. Germline V CDR1 and CDR2: ENHRY, SYGVKD. There are 14 residues in the CDR3.

The chain employs TRBV4-1 and TRBJ1-5, with 8 nucleotides matching TRBD1. Germline CDR1 is MGHRA and CDR2 is YSYEKL. CDR3 length: 16 residues. V lost 1 base and J lost 7; bases outside the gene matches: 9. CDR3 loop: CASSQARTGLGQPQHF. CDR3 nucleotides: TGCGCCAGCAGCCAAGCCCGGACAGGGCTGGGGCAGCCCCAGCATTTT.

The genes are TRBV18 and TRBJ1-4; possible D gene TRBD1, 6 bases. The V gene lost 3 bases and the J gene lost 0 bases, with 8 bases spanning the gap. Germline V gives CDR1 KGHSH, CDR2 LQKENI. The CDR3 contains 15 residues. Here the CDR3 DNA reads TGTGCCAGCTCACCCGAGGGGGCAACTAATGAAAAACTGTTTTTT. It translates to CASSPEGATNEKLFF.

This clone showed up just a few times. The gene calls are TRBV5-1 and TRBJ2-2, with a tentative D call TRBD1 (6 bases). CDR1 is SGHRS and CDR2 is YFSETQ in the germline V gene. Deletions cut 4 bases from V and 5 bases from J, with 15 bases between. The CDR3 contains 15 residues. Here the CDR3 DNA reads TGCGCCAGCAGCGCCGGAACAGGGATTACCGGGGAGCTGTTTTTT. It translates to CASSAGTGITGELFF.

Comment on this clone: One end of the junction does not line up with germline, which may come from a read error. V and J are TRBV7-9 and TRBJ1-6; tentative D call: TRBD1 (5 bases). The V gene's germline CDR1 is SEHNR and CDR2 FQNEAQ (reference sequence). The CDR3 loop spans 15 amino acids. The DNA for the CDR3 is TGTTCCAGCAGCTTAGAGGGGCAGGGTAATTCACCCCTCCACTTT. Translating it yields CSSSLEGQGNSPLHF.

This clone was counted a few times. This chain links TRBV2 with TRBJ2-3, with D perhaps matching TRBD2 (6 bases). CDR3 length equals 15 residues. Germline V gene lookup returns CDR1 SNHLY and CDR2 FYNNEI. V was clipped by 7 bases and J by 5 bases, with 19 bases between them. CDR3: CASKGWRGWGDTQYF. The CDR3 DNA follows: TGTGCCAGCAAAGGGTGGAGGGGCTGGGGAGATACGCAGTATTTT.

In this sample, this clone turned up once. This chain uses TRBV7-3 with TRBJ1-1; 10 bases are shared with TRBD1. J gave up 6 bases and V 5 bases, and 6 bases lay outside the gene matches. The CDR3 extends over 14 amino acids. Germline loops: CDR1 SGHTA, CDR2 FQGTGA. The CDR3 DNA follows: TGTGCCAGCAGCCTGTGGGACAGGGGCTCTGAAGCTTTCTTT. Its protein is CASSLWDRGSEAFF.